Sequencing of this T cell receptor beta chain was carried out in a study of shared clonotypes between healthy human individuals. The CDR3 sequence is 16 residues long. V was pared by 2 bases and J by 6 bases, with 8 bases of the junction left unmatched. Germline values: CDR1 KGHSH, CDR2 LQKENI. The table came from immunoSEQ multiplex PCR; TCRdb's copy has only in-frame clones and leaves some out. The table lists about 2.4 million clones, roughly 93% of them singletons, with 0.36% in the top ten. Broader study findings: The study found about 5% of naive CD4 clonotypes shared across a few donors.

A remark on this clone: What it recognizes is unknown.

The sequence was obtained from a man between 18 and 35 years old in good health. Some clones in this sample may be carry-over from other donors' samples. The sample taken for sequencing was naive CD4+ T cells from PBMCs. Subset specified: CD45RA+ positively selected. The J gene is TRBJ1-3, the V gene TRBV18; TRBD1 matches at 9 bases. CDR3 bases: TGTGCCAGCTCACCAACCGGACAGGGGTTTTTAAACACCATATATTTT. This gives the protein CASSPTGQGFLNTIYF.